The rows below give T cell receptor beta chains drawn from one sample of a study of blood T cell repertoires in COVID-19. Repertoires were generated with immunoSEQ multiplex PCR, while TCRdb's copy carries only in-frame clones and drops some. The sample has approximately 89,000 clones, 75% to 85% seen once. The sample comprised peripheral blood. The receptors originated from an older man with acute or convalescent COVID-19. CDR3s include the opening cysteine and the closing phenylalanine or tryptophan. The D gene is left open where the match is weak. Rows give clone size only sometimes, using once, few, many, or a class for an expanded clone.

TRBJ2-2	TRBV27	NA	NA	CASSFRGGIVTGELFF	TGTGCCAGCAGTTTTCGTGGCGGGATAGTGACCGGGGAGCTGTTTTTT
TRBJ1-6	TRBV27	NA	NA	CASSLSPQGFSPLHF	TGTGCCAGCAGTTTATCTCCGCAGGGATTCTCACCCCTCCACTTT
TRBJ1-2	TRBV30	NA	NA	CAWRAGNYGYTF	TGTGCCTGGAGGGCAGGGAACTATGGCTACACCTTC
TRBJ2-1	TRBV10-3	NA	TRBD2	CVISKGLLNNEQFF	TGTGTCATCAGTAAGGGACTACTAAACAATGAGCAGTTCTTC
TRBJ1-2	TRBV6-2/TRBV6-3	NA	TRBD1	CASSYVDRVNYGYTF	TGTGCCAGCAGTTACGTCGACAGGGTGAACTATGGCTACACCTTC
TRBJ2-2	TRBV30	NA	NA	CAWDLTRVGELFF	TGTGCCTGGGACCTAACCCGGGTCGGGGAGCTGTTTTTT
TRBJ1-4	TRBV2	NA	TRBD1	CASSRDRNNEKLFF	TGTGCCAGCAGTCGGGACAGAAATAATGAAAAACTGTTTTTT
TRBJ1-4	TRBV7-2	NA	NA	CASSLTGGTNEKLFF	TGTGCCAGCAGCTTAACGGGGGGGACTAATGAAAAACTGTTTTTT
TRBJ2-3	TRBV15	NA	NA	CATSPQWDLPAADTQYF	TGTGCCACCAGCCCCCAATGGGACTTGCCGGCCGCAGATACGCAGTATTTT
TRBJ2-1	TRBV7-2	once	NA	CASSLQAARPYNEQFF	TGTGCCAGCAGCTTACAAGCGGCTCGCCCGTACAATGAGCAGTTCTTC
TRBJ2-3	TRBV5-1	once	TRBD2	CASSWGLAGGSTDTQYF	TGCGCCAGCAGCTGGGGACTAGCGGGAGGGAGCACAGATACGCAGTATTTT
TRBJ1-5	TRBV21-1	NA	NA	CASSKDLLWFLLRKRSNQPQHF	TGTGCCAGCAGCAAAGATTTGCTCTGGTTCCTTTTAAGGAAGCGTAGCAATCAGCCCCAGCATTTT
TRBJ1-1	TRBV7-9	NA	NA	CASSLLDREAFF	TGTGCCAGCAGCTTACTCGACAGGGAAGCTTTCTTT
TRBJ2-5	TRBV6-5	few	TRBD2	CASSSPMAGVKETQYF	TGTGCCAGCAGTTCACCCATGGCGGGAGTAAAAGAGACCCAGTACTTC
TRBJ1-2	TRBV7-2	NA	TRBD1	CASSLDLSSGTATHGYTF	TGTGCCAGCAGCTTAGATTTAAGCTCCGGGACAGCAACCCATGGCTACACCTTC
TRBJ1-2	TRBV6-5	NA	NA	CASSPTDTNYGYTF	TGTGCCAGCAGTCCGACAGACACTAACTATGGCTACACCTTC
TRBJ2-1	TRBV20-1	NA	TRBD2	CSASEVAGGYNEQFF	TGCAGTGCTAGTGAAGTAGCGGGAGGGTACAATGAGCAGTTCTTC
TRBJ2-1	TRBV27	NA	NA	CASRASVYNEQFF	TGTGCCAGCAGAGCTAGCGTGTACAATGAGCAGTTCTTC
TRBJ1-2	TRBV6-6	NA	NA	CASSSPRGEGGYTF	TGTGCCAGCAGCTCCCCTCGGGGGGAGGGGGGCTACACCTTC
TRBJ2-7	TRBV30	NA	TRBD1	CASKGQSYEQYF	TGTGCCTCTAAGGGACAGTCCTACGAGCAGTACTTC
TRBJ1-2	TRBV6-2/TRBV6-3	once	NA	CASSYGQHYGYTF	TGTGCCAGCAGTTATGGGCAGCACTATGGCTACACCTTC
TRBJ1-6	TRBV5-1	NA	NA	CASSLEGPNGAGLHF	TGCGCCAGCAGCTTGGAGGGGCCGAATGGCGCGGGACTCCACTTT